Presented here are 15 T cell receptor beta chains from one specimen sequenced in a study of T cell responses to AZD1222 COVID-19 vaccine. Assay: immunoSEQ multiplex PCR; the TCRdb copy retains only in-frame clones and omits some. This sample has 95,000 to 150,000 clones, with around 85% found just once. The specimen comprised peripheral blood, sampled on day 0 of AZD1222 vaccination. The receptors come from an adult in good health.

The chain recombines TRBV7-8 with TRBJ2-7, with 8 bases matching TRBD1. V gave up 4 bases and J gave up 3 bases; unmatched junction bases: 2. Germline V gives CDR1 SGHVS, CDR2 FQNEAQ. This CDR3 spans 13 amino acids. As DNA, the CDR3 is TGTGCCAGCAGCTCAGGGGGCCTCTACGAGCAGTACTTC. Protein: CASSSGGLYEQYF.

For this clone: Other DNA sequences within the sample encode an identical CDR3. The rearrangement joins TRBV19 to TRBJ1-1; possible D gene TRBD1, 5 bases. Germline V gene lookup returns CDR1 LNHDA and CDR2 SQIVND (reference sequence). Trimming cost V 3 bases and J 1 base, with 6 bases left between them. This CDR3 spans 13 amino acids. This CDR3 reads CASSIGQNTEAFF. The CDR3 DNA is TGTGCCAGTAGTATCGGACAGAACACTGAAGCTTTCTTT.

This chain joins TRBV5-5 and TRBJ2-7, with D unresolved. V gave up 2 bases and J gave up 5 bases, with 11 bases separating them. The length of the CDR3 is 13 residues. From germline, CDR1 is SGHKS and CDR2 YYEKEE (reference sequence). CDR3 coding DNA: TGTGCCAGCAGCTTCCCAGGCTCGGACGAGCAGTACTTC. It codes for CASSFPGSDEQYF.

The chain recombines TRBV28 with TRBJ2-4; TRBD1 might be the D (6 bases). Per germline, CDR1 MDHEN and CDR2 SYDVKM. Between the trimmed V and J ends, which lost 4 bases and 2 bases, there was a span of 9 bases. This CDR3 spans 14 amino acids. CDR3 coding DNA: TGTGCCAGCAGTTCAGGGGTAACCAAAAACATTCAGTACTTC. Translated: CASSSGVTKNIQYF.

J is TRBJ2-4 and V is TRBV29-1; 8 nucleotides align to TRBD1. The length of the CDR3 is 17 residues. CDR1 is SQVTM and CDR2 is ANQGSEA in the germline V gene. Germline trimming cut 0 bases from V and 0 bases from J; bases unmatched to any gene: 7. The CDR3 protein is CSVEDPGTGAAKNIQYF. CDR3 nucleotides: TGCAGCGTTGAAGACCCCGGGACAGGAGCAGCCAAAAACATTCAGTACTTC.

V is TRBV6-1 and J is TRBJ2-2; the D gene is possibly TRBD2 (6 bases). V lost 2 bases and J 2 bases, leaving 15 bases between the germline ends. This CDR3 has 17 residues. Germline V gene sequence: CDR1 MNHNS, CDR2 SASEGT. CDR3 loop: CASSELGAGSNTGELFF. Here the CDR3 DNA reads TGTGCCAGCAGTGAATTGGGTGCGGGGAGCAACACCGGGGAGCTGTTTTTT.

This clone was found once. V usage is TRBV6-5 and J usage is TRBJ2-4; TRBD2 might be the D (6 bases). Trimming cost V 0 bases and J 4 bases, with 10 bases left between them. The CDR3 spans 15 residues. Per germline, CDR1 MNHEY and CDR2 SVGAGI. CDR3 amino acids: CASSYSRGGKNIQYF. CDR3 DNA: TGTGCCAGCAGTTACTCACGGGGAGGTAAAAACATTCAGTACTTC.

This clone was picked up a small number of times. This rearrangement joins TRBV27 to TRBJ1-1, with D perhaps TRBD1 (5 bases). The CDR3 consists of 19 residues. The germline gives CDR1 MNHEY, CDR2 SMNVEV (reference sequence). Trimming left V 3 bases short and J 4 bases short, with 27 bases between. The DNA for the CDR3 is TGTGCCAGCAGTTTTGGGGGGGGTCGGGGCCCCAGGTGGGTCACTGAAGCTTTCTTT. Translating it yields CASSFGGGRGPRWVTEAFF.

The CDR3 is CASSSVSNYGYTF. The CDR3 DNA follows: TGTGCCAGCAGTTCCGTAAGCAACTATGGCTACACCTTC. V gene TRBV28 combines with J gene TRBJ1-2; D is unclear. CDR1 and CDR2 (germline): MDHEN, SYDVKM. V was clipped by 4 bases and J by 2 bases, with 8 bases between them. The CDR3 consists of 13 residues.

CDR3 sequence reads: CASSGDRIAGEKLFF. CDR3 DNA sequence: TGTGCCAGCAGCGGGGACAGAATTGCTGGTGAAAAACTGTTTTTT. The V call is TRBV5-4, the J call TRBJ1-4; 7 nucleotides agree with TRBD1. CDR3 length: 15 amino acids. V was pared by 4 bases and J by 7 bases, with 10 bases of the junction left unmatched. Germline V gives CDR1 SGHNT, CDR2 YYREEE (reference sequence).

The DNA of the CDR3 is TGTGCCAGCAGTTCGGGACAGAGTAATGAAAAACTGTTTTTT. Translation gives CASSSGQSNEKLFF. The rearrangement links TRBV27 to TRBJ1-4; TRBD1 matches 7 bases. The J segment lost 4 bases and the V segment lost 4 bases, leaving 3 bases of the junction unmatched. The CDR3 runs to 14 residues. Germline CDR1 MNHEY, CDR2 SMNVEV (reference sequence).

The chain carries TRBV5-6 and TRBJ1-2, with 12 nucleotides matching TRBD1. J was trimmed by 8 bases and V by 1 base; bases with no gene match: 3. This CDR3 spans 14 amino acids. Germline CDR1 and CDR2: SGHDT and YYEEEE. This chain's CDR3 is CASSLRDRGRGYTF. DNA for the CDR3: TGTGCCAGCAGCTTGAGGGACAGGGGGCGAGGCTACACCTTC. The whole variable domain, filled in from reference TRBV5-6 and TRBJ1-2, reads DAGVTQSPTHLIKTRGQQVTLRCSPKSGHDTVSWYQQALGQGPQFIFQYYEEEERQRGNFPDRFSGHQFPNYSSELNVNALLLGDSALYLCASSLRDRGRGYTFGSGTRLTVV.

The CDR3 coding sequence is TGTGCCTGGACCCGACCCGACCGCTCCTCGAGCAAGCAGTACTTC. It yields the protein CAWTRPDRSSSKQYF. The chain recombines TRBV30 with TRBJ2-7, with unresolved D. With 4 bases removed from V and 8 bases from J, the gap between germline ends came to 24 bases. There are 15 residues in the CDR3. Germline CDR1 and CDR2: GTSNPN and SVGIG (reference sequence).

The genes are TRBV18 and TRBJ1-2, with D hard to call. The V and J ends lost 3 bases and 8 bases respectively, with 22 bases between them. Germline loops: CDR1 KGHSH, CDR2 LQKENI. The CDR3 is 16 amino acids. This CDR3 reads CASSPVGGGDKRGYTF. For the CDR3, the DNA is TGTGCCAGCTCACCGGTCGGTGGCGGGGATAAGAGGGGCTACACCTTC.

The table lists this clone with a few counts. V is TRBV7-9 and J is TRBJ2-7; D is perhaps TRBD2 (5 bases). There are 16 residues in the CDR3. Germline lookup yields CDR1 SEHNR and CDR2 FQNEAQ (reference sequence). V was shortened by 5 bases and J by 3 bases, with 20 bases between the two germline ends. The CDR3: CASSPPGGQSDYEQYF. CDR3 DNA sequence: TGTGCCAGCAGCCCGCCCGGCGGGCAATCAGACTACGAGCAGTACTTC.